The text below deals with one T cell receptor beta chain. Germline lookup yields CDR1 SGHAT and CDR2 FQNNGV. The CDR3 extends over 15 amino acids. Trimming at V came to 2 bases and at J to 9 bases, leaving 9 bases not matched to a gene. The data were taken from a study of blood T cell repertoires in COVID-19. Assay used: immunoSEQ multiplex PCR; TCRdb lists only in-frame clones, some missing. The sample yields about 260,000 clones, over 65% seen once. Input material: peripheral blood. The sequence derives from a man in his 60s who had recovered from COVID-19. This rearrangement joins TRBV11-2 to TRBJ2-1; 8 positions agree with TRBD2. The CDR3 sequence: CASSLRGAGGGEQFF. The CDR3 DNA follows: TGTGCCAGCAGCTTAAGGGGGGCGGGAGGAGGTGAGCAGTTCTTC. Filled out from reference TRBV11-2 and TRBJ2-1, the complete variable domain reads EAGVAQSPRYKIIEKRQSVAFWCNPISGHATLYWYQQILGQGPKLLIQFQNNGVVDDSQLPKDRFSAERLKGVDSTLKIQPAKLEDSAVYLCASSLRGAGGGEQFFGPGTRLTVL.